Each of the 8 T cell receptor beta chains below was sequenced from the same sample in a study of vaccination and CD4 T cells after COVID-19. Treatment of the sample: roughly ten-day PBMC culture with coronavirus spike peptide pools or control peptides (ViraFEST assay). An Oncomine TCR Beta short-read assay was used to sequence the DNA from cultured CD4+ T cells. TCRdb fed the PCR reads into MiXCR, producing one record per CDR3 protein. The table lists 5,500 to 7,500 distinct CDR3 sequences, 56% of them singletons. Which antigens these TCRs recognize remains unknown. Sequencing used CD4+ T cells from blood, cultured in vitro. The source is a human donor who had recovered from COVID-19.

This clonotype is categorized as large. The rearrangement joins TRBV2 to TRBJ2-7, with 7 bases matching TRBD1. J gave up 3 bases and V 4 bases, and 3 bases lay outside the gene matches. CDR1 is SNHLY, CDR2 FYNNEI, per germline. This CDR3 has 13 amino acids. In nucleotides, the CDR3 is TGTGCCAGCAGTGCGGGACAGATCTACGAGCAGTACTTC. Translation: CASSAGQIYEQYF.

The rearrangement links TRBV2 to TRBJ2-2; D might be TRBD1 (5 bases). Germline values: CDR1 SNHLY, CDR2 FYNNEI. V gave up 2 bases and J gave up 7 bases, with 11 bases separating them. The CDR3 has 14 residues. CDR3 residues: CASSEYFDSGELFF. In DNA form, the CDR3 reads TGTGCCAGCAGTGAATACTTCGACAGCGGGGAGCTGTTTTTT.

This clonotype was picked up one time. V usage is TRBV20-1 and J usage is TRBJ1-3; 7 positions match TRBD1. The CDR3 spans 13 residues. Per germline, CDR1 DFQATT and CDR2 SNEGSKA (reference sequence). Trimming removed 5 bases from V and 4 bases from J; junction bases left unmatched: 5. The CDR3 loop is CSADKGGGNTIYF. In nucleotides, the CDR3 is TGCAGTGCTGATAAAGGGGGCGGAAACACCATATATTTT.

Only a few counts were recorded for this clonotype. The rearrangement joins TRBV6-1 to TRBJ1-2; possibly TRBD1 for D (5 bases). CDR3 length: 15 amino acids. V was trimmed by 7 bases and J by 4 bases, leaving 19 bases between them. Germline assignment: CDR1 MNHNS and CDR2 SASEGT. In DNA, the CDR3 is TGTGCCAGCACCAGGCTAAGGGGCGCAGGCTATGGCTACACCTTC. Translated, it gives CASTRLRGAGYGYTF.

This clonotype was recorded only once. The gene calls are TRBV27 and TRBJ2-7, with 7 bases lining up with TRBD2. The CDR3 runs to 15 residues. V gave up 3 bases and J gave up 5 bases; unmatched junction bases: 10. Germline lookup yields CDR1 MNHEY and CDR2 SMNVEV (reference sequence). The CDR3 loop reads CASSFLGEGVHEQYF. The DNA of the CDR3 is TGTGCCAGCAGTTTCCTGGGGGAGGGTGTTCACGAGCAGTACTTC.

The V and J genes are TRBV6-1 and TRBJ2-7, with 7 bases that match TRBD1. This CDR3 has 14 amino acids. V shed 1 base, J shed 4 bases, and the junction held 4 bases outside the gene matches. The V gene's germline CDR1 is MNHNS and CDR2 SASEGT. The CDR3 here is CASSEDRGIYEQYF. CDR3 in DNA: TGTGCCAGCAGTGAAGACAGGGGAATTTACGAGCAGTACTTC.

This clonotype has more than one count but fewer than ten. The J gene is TRBJ2-1, the V gene TRBV7-2, with 13 positions matching TRBD2. The trim removed 2 bases at V and 3 bases at J, leaving 1 base unmatched. From germline, CDR1 is SGHTA and CDR2 FQGNSA. The CDR3 runs to 16 residues. The CDR3 DNA follows: TGTGCCAGCAGCTTAAGACTAGCGGGGGGCTACAATGAGCAGTTCTTC. Its protein is CASSLRLAGGYNEQFF.

The rearrangement uses TRBV6-2 or TRBV6-3 and TRBJ1-1; D gene uncertain. Germline assignment: CDR1 MNHEY and CDR2 SVGEGT. This CDR3 spans 13 amino acids. The V end was cut by 6 bases, the J end by 0 bases, with 8 bases between. The DNA for the CDR3 is TGTGCCAGCAGCAATGTCATGAACACTGAAGCTTTCTTT. Protein: CASSNVMNTEAFF.